One and the same sample provided the 15 T cell receptor beta chains below, sequenced in a study of T cells in Graves' hyperthyroidism and ophthalmopathy. The TCR beta CDR3 regions underwent amplification using RNA transcripts as the source. A set of HTBI primers served as the primers for a first-round RT-PCR of the TCR CDR3. TCRdb used MiXCR to reprocess the multiplex PCR reads, holding one entry per CDR3 protein. The sample has about 570,000 distinct CDR3 sequences, roughly 46% seen once. The sample taken for sequencing was peripheral blood or thyroid tissue (not recorded which). Receptors were obtained from an adult woman with Graves' disease, either hyperthyroidism or ophthalmopathy (not recorded which).

This sequence joins TRBV7-2 and TRBJ1-3; D gene uncertain. V lost 3 bases and J lost 0, with 12 bases in between. CDR1 is SGHTA and CDR2 is FQGNSA in the germline V gene. This CDR3 region has 16 residues. The CDR3 reads CASSLAEASSGNTIYF. CDR3 sequence (DNA): TGTGCCAGCAGCTTGGCCGAAGCTTCCTCTGGAAACACCATATATTTT.

The chain carries TRBV28 and TRBJ2-7; 8 bases are shared with TRBD1. V shed 5 bases and J 4 bases; nucleotides not matched to a gene: 10. This CDR3 is 15 amino acids long. The germline gives CDR1 MDHEN, CDR2 SYDVKM. The CDR3 sequence: CASSPDRALWYEQYF. CDR3 in DNA: TGTGCCAGCAGTCCGGACAGGGCCCTGTGGTACGAGCAGTACTTC. The whole variable domain, remainder taken from reference TRBV28 and TRBJ2-7, is DVKVTQSSRYLVKRTGEKVFLECVQDMDHENMFWYRQDPGLGLRLIYFSYDVKMKEKGDIPEGYSVSREKKERFSLILESASTNQTSMYLCASSPDRALWYEQYFGPGTRLTVT.

V usage is TRBV7-9 and J usage is TRBJ2-7; D might be TRBD2 (5 bases). The ends were cut back, 11 bases at V and 6 bases at J, with 11 bases in the middle. CDR1 SEHNR and CDR2 FQNEAQ come from the germline V gene (reference sequence). This CDR3 comprises 10 residues. The CDR3 region has the DNA TGTGCCCCCAGCCGGGGCGAGCAGTACTTC. Translation: CAPSRGEQYF. Filled out from reference TRBV7-9 and TRBJ2-7, the complete variable domain reads DTGVSQNPRHKITKRGQNVTFRCDPISEHNRLYWYRQTLGQGPEFLTYFQNEAQLEKSRLLSDRFSAERPKGSFSTLEIQRTEQGDSAMYLCAPSRGEQYFGPGTRLTVT.

The V call is TRBV24-1, the J call TRBJ1-5; no reliable D call. There are 16 residues in the CDR3. Trimming removed 4 bases at V and 6 bases at J, with 18 bases between. Germline CDR1 and CDR2: KGHDR and SFDVKD. The CDR3 nucleotides read TGTGCCACCAGTGACCGTTCTGGAGCAGGCGGTCAGCCCCAGCATTTT. Its protein is CATSDRSGAGGQPQHF.

Ten or more counts support this clonotype. V is TRBV4-1 and J is TRBJ1-1; TRBD1 matches at 7 bases. Germline CDR1 reads MGHRA; CDR2 reads YSYEKL. The V segment lost 3 bases and the J segment 3 bases; nucleotides outside the gene matches: 7. CDR3 length equals 15 residues. The CDR3 is CASSHRQGTDTEAFF. The CDR3 DNA sequence: TGCGCCAGCAGCCACAGACAGGGCACGGACACTGAAGCTTTCTTT.

The chain couples TRBV7-9 to TRBJ2-7; D unresolved. Germline CDR1 is SEHNR and CDR2 is FQNEAQ (reference sequence). The CDR3 covers 12 residues. The ends were cut back, 7 bases at V and 3 bases at J, with 10 bases in the middle. This CDR3 reads CASTLGFYEQYF. The DNA of the CDR3 is TGTGCCAGCACTTTGGGATTCTACGAGCAGTACTTC.

V and J are TRBV4-1 and TRBJ1-1; the D is unclear. Germline values: CDR1 MGHRA, CDR2 YSYEKL. Trimming took off 5 bases at V and 7 bases at J, with 11 bases between the two ends. This CDR3 has 12 residues. CDR3 sequence (DNA): TGCGCCAGCAGCGTGGACGGTCTTGAAGCTTTCTTT. This gives the protein CASSVDGLEAFF.

This clonotype was recorded a few times. The CDR3 coding sequence is TGCGCCAGCAGCCCAGTAGGAGCGCAGCTTGTCGGGGAGCTGTTTTTT. This codes for CASSPVGAQLVGELFF. V and J are TRBV5-1 and TRBJ2-2; D uncertain. V lost 4 bases and J lost 7, with 20 bases in between. The CDR3 loop spans 16 amino acids. The germline CDR1 and CDR2 sequences are SGHRS and YFSETQ.

The chain uses TRBV10-3 and TRBJ1-2; D possibly corresponds to TRBD1 (5 bases). Germline CDR1 is ENHRY and CDR2 is SYGVKD. Trimming removed 3 bases at V and 3 bases at J, with 17 bases between. This CDR3 has 16 residues. CDR3 loop: CAISDLAGNADYGYTF. CDR3 DNA: TGTGCCATCAGTGATCTCGCAGGGAATGCGGACTATGGCTACACCTTC.

This clonotype was observed at least ten times. This sequence joins TRBV11-2 and TRBJ2-7, with D hard to call. Germline V gene data show CDR1 as SGHAT and CDR2 as FQNNGV. V lost 5 bases, J lost 0 bases, and 11 bases lay in between. This CDR3 is built from 14 residues. This CDR3 reads CASSAPQDSYEQYF. The DNA for the CDR3 is TGTGCCAGCAGCGCGCCTCAGGACTCCTACGAGCAGTACTTC.

This clonotype has just one count. The chain links TRBV29-1 to TRBJ1-3; D is perhaps TRBD1 (6 bases). Trimming took off 2 bases at V and 4 bases at J, with 12 bases between the two ends. There are 14 residues in the CDR3. Germline V CDR1 and CDR2: SQVTM, ANQGSEA. CDR3 residues: CSVEPEQGGNTIYF. The DNA of the CDR3 is TGCAGCGTTGAACCAGAACAGGGAGGAAACACCATATATTTT.

The J gene is TRBJ2-1, the V gene TRBV25-1; 7 bases are shared with TRBD1. The CDR3 spans 14 residues. Trimming cost V 6 bases and J 2 bases; bases outside gene matches: 4. CDR1 and CDR2 (germline): MGHDK, SYGVNS. For the CDR3, the DNA is TGTGCCAGCAGCCCCCAGGGGGCCTACAATGAGCAGTTCTTC. Translated: CASSPQGAYNEQFF.

The table lists this clonotype with many counts. This chain uses TRBV5-1 with TRBJ2-5; 8 bases align to TRBD1. CDR1 is SGHRS, CDR2 YFSETQ, per germline. J gave up 3 bases and V 4 bases, and 11 bases lay outside the gene matches. The CDR3 is 16 amino acids. The CDR3 sequence is CASSIDRGVNKETQYF. The CDR3 bases are TGCGCCAGCAGCATTGACAGGGGCGTAAATAAAGAGACCCAGTACTTC.

The gene calls are TRBV10-3 and TRBJ1-6; D gene ambiguous. Germline values: CDR1 ENHRY, CDR2 SYGVKD. The ends were cut back, 3 bases at V and 7 bases at J, with 7 bases in the middle. The CDR3 length is 13 residues. CDR3 loop: CAISDNFNSPLHF. The CDR3 region has the DNA TGTGCCATCAGTGACAACTTCAATTCACCCCTCCACTTT.

V is TRBV7-2 and J is TRBJ2-3; D uncertain. V lost 5 bases, J lost 0 bases, and 12 bases lay in between. This CDR3 contains 15 residues. The germline CDR1 and CDR2 sequences are SGHTA and FQGNSA. The CDR3 loop reads CASSPYPASTDTQYF. DNA of the CDR3: TGTGCCAGCAGCCCTTACCCTGCTAGCACAGATACGCAGTATTTT.